The 22 T cell receptor beta chains in this list originate from one sample, sequenced in a study of blood T cell repertoires in COVID-19. Only in-frame clones appear in the TCRdb table, and some are missing; sequencing was by immunoSEQ multiplex PCR. The sample includes approximately 290,000 clones, approximately 90% seen only once; the top ten take 0.7% to 0.9%. The sample was peripheral blood. These receptors were taken from a man aged 25 to 40 with acute or convalescent COVID-19.

The genes are TRBV30 and TRBJ2-3, with 13 nucleotides matching TRBD2. CDR3 size: 17 residues. Germline assignment: CDR1 GTSNPN and CDR2 SVGIG (reference sequence). The V segment lost 3 bases and the J segment 6 bases; nucleotides outside the gene matches: 12. Here the CDR3 DNA reads TGTGCCTGGAGCCGCACAGGACTAGCGGGGGACCCCGATACGCAGTATTTT. Its translation: CAWSRTGLAGDPDTQYF.

The V gene is TRBV10-3, the J gene TRBJ2-2; D may be TRBD2 (6 bases). V dropped 6 bases and J dropped 0 bases, with 8 bases sitting between them. This CDR3 is built from 14 residues. Germline V gene sequence: CDR1 ENHRY, CDR2 SYGVKD. CDR3 coding DNA: TGTGCCATCAGGGACTACCCGAACACCGGGGAGCTGTTTTTT. It specifies CAIRDYPNTGELFF.

The chain combines TRBV6-5 with TRBJ2-7; TRBD2 matches at 8 bases. V was pared by 2 bases and J by 3 bases, with 6 bases of the junction left unmatched. CDR3 size: 15 residues. CDR1 and CDR2 (germline): MNHEY, SVGAGI. The CDR3 protein is CASSYGIAGYYEQYF. In nucleotides, the CDR3 is TGTGCCAGCAGTTACGGGATAGCGGGATACTACGAGCAGTACTTC.

The V and J genes are TRBV19 and TRBJ1-2, with D tentatively TRBD1 (5 bases). Germline V CDR1 and CDR2: LNHDA, SQIVND (reference sequence). The CDR3 runs to 16 residues. V was pared by 3 bases and J by 6 bases, with 20 bases between. The CDR3 region is CASSIEWGRQINGYTF. The DNA of the CDR3 is TGTGCCAGTAGTATCGAGTGGGGGAGGCAGATCAATGGCTACACCTTC.

CDR3 sequence reads: CASSVESGLATNEKLFF. The CDR3 region has the DNA TGTGCCAGCAGCGTAGAGAGCGGCCTAGCAACTAATGAAAAACTGTTTTTT. The chain has TRBV9 and TRBJ1-4; D is undetermined. Germline values: CDR1 SGDLS, CDR2 YYNGEE. CDR3 size: 17 residues. The V gene lost 0 bases and the J gene lost 0 bases, with 12 bases spanning the gap.

The J gene is TRBJ1-6, the V gene TRBV10-3; 8 nucleotides line up with TRBD1. Germline-derived CDR1 and CDR2 are ENHRY and SYGVKD. Trimming removed 6 bases from V and 8 bases from J; junction bases left unmatched: 6. There are 14 residues in the CDR3. CDR3 DNA sequence: TGTGCCATCAGCCAAGACAGGGGTGATTCACCCCTCCACTTT. Residues: CAISQDRGDSPLHF.

The rearrangement joins TRBV7-3 to TRBJ1-2; TRBD1 matches at 7 bases. Germline V gene sequence: CDR1 SGHTA, CDR2 FQGTGA. This CDR3 contains 15 residues. The trim removed 4 bases at V and 2 bases at J, leaving 7 bases unmatched. For the CDR3, the DNA is TGTGCCAGCAGCTCCTCGACAGGGTCGAACTATGGCTACACCTTC. As protein: CASSSSTGSNYGYTF. Full variable domain (outside the CDR3, taken from reference TRBV7-3 and TRBJ1-2): GAGVSQTPSNKVTEKGKYVELRCDPISGHTALYWYRQSLGQGPEFLIYFQGTGAADDSGLPNDRFFAVRPEGSVSTLKIQRTERGDSAVYLCASSSSTGSNYGYTFGSGTRLTVV.

This chain's CDR3 is CASSGLAGGYNEQFF. CDR3 DNA: TGTGCCAGCAGCGGACTAGCGGGAGGATACAATGAGCAGTTCTTC. V gene TRBV9 combines with J gene TRBJ2-1, with 13 bases that match TRBD2. The CDR3 covers 15 residues. Germline-derived CDR1 and CDR2 are SGDLS and YYNGEE. With 3 bases clipped from V and 4 bases from J, the junction kept 1 base outside the gene matches.

This chain connects TRBV3-1 (or the pseudogene TRBV3-2) to TRBJ2-1, with D maybe TRBD1 (5 bases). The CDR3 has 11 amino acids. CDR1 and CDR2 (germline): LGHDT, YNNKEL (reference sequence). Trimming cost V 4 bases and J 13 bases, with 11 bases left between them. CDR3 residues: CASSLTGPQFF. For the CDR3, the DNA is TGTGCCAGCAGCCTCACAGGACCCCAGTTCTTC.

CDR3: CASSEMSGGNEQFF. The CDR3 bases are TGCGCCAGCAGTGAGATGTCCGGGGGCAATGAGCAGTTCTTC. The V gene is TRBV10-1, the J gene TRBJ2-1; TRBD2 is a possible D gene (6 bases). Trimming pared 2 bases from V and 6 bases from J, leaving 11 bases between. Germline CDR1 is WNHNN and CDR2 is SYGVQD (reference sequence). The CDR3 sequence is 14 residues long.

The rearrangement joins TRBV18 to TRBJ2-2, with TRBD2 identical over 9 bases. V lost 0 bases and J lost 7; bases outside the gene matches: 6. In germline, CDR1 is KGHSH, CDR2 LQKENI. CDR3 length: 16 residues. CDR3 region: CASSPPSGRGVGELFF. CDR3 nucleotides: TGTGCCAGCTCACCACCTAGCGGGAGAGGAGTCGGGGAGCTGTTTTTT.

The rearrangement uses TRBV5-6 and TRBJ1-2; D perhaps matches TRBD1 (6 bases). The V end lost 4 bases, the J end lost 3 bases, and 16 bases lay between the germline ends. The CDR3 covers 15 residues. Germline-derived CDR1 and CDR2 are SGHDT and YYEEEE. In DNA form, the CDR3 reads TGTGCCAGCAGCGCCAACAGGGAGTGGGACTATGGCTACACCTTC. It translates to CASSANREWDYGYTF.

The chain combines TRBV5-8 with TRBJ2-7, with 8 positions matching TRBD2. The germline CDR1 and CDR2 sequences are SGHTS and YDEGEE. V was clipped by 6 bases and J by 3 bases; unmatched bases: 20. This CDR3 spans 18 amino acids. CDR3 protein: CASTKLGTRGLPNYEQYF. DNA of the CDR3: TGTGCCAGCACCAAACTGGGGACTAGGGGTCTCCCTAACTACGAGCAGTACTTC.

This clone was seen a handful of times. The J gene is TRBJ2-7, the V gene TRBV6-6, with 10 nucleotides matching TRBD2. CDR3 length: 15 amino acids. J was trimmed by 0 bases and V by 8 bases; bases with no gene match: 7. Per the germline V gene, CDR1 is MNHNY and CDR2 is SVGAGI (reference sequence). The CDR3 DNA follows: TGTGCCAGCTACGGACTAGCGGAGAGCTCCTACGAGCAGTACTTC. Amino acid sequence: CASYGLAESSYEQYF.

The V gene is TRBV30, the J gene TRBJ1-1; TRBD1 matches at 7 bases. CDR1 and CDR2 (germline): GTSNPN, SVGIG (reference sequence). Unmatched junction bases numbered 5, after V lost 1 base and J lost 0 bases. There are 15 residues in the CDR3. CDR3 protein: CAWSARGSMNTEAFF. The CDR3, as DNA: TGTGCCTGGAGTGCCAGGGGGTCCATGAACACTGAAGCTTTCTTT.

This clone is a singleton in its sample. The chain joins TRBV28 to TRBJ1-5; D is possibly TRBD1 (6 bases). CDR1 is MDHEN, CDR2 SYDVKM, per germline. V dropped 6 bases and J dropped 6 bases, with 9 bases sitting between them. This CDR3 comprises 12 residues. CDR3 in amino acids: CASRQGFQPQHF. In DNA form, the CDR3 reads TGTGCCAGCAGACAGGGATTTCAGCCCCAGCATTTT.

CDR3: CASSLGTGIYFSTDTQYF. The CDR3 DNA reads as TGTGCCAGCAGCCTCGGAACGGGGATTTATTTTAGCACAGATACGCAGTATTTT. The chain carries TRBV5-8 and TRBJ2-3, with D tentatively TRBD2 (5 bases). The CDR3 sequence is 18 residues long. Germline loops: CDR1 SGHTS, CDR2 YDEGEE. Trimming took 4 bases from V and 0 from J, leaving 21 bases between them. Using reference TRBV5-8 and TRBJ2-3 for the parts outside the CDR3, the full variable domain is EAGVTQSPTHLIKTRGQQATLRCSPISGHTSVYWYQQALGLGLQFLLWYDEGEERNRGNFPPRFSGRQFPNYSSELNVNALELEDSALYLCASSLGTGIYFSTDTQYFGPGTRLTVL.

This clone was seen only a few times. The chain combines TRBV10-3 with TRBJ2-4; TRBD1 agrees at 8 bases. Looked up from germline, CDR1 is ENHRY and CDR2 is SYGVKD. Germline trimming cut 6 bases from V and 8 bases from J; bases unmatched to any gene: 9. The CDR3 sequence is 14 residues long. The CDR3 sequence: CAIRGTQQGDIQYF. CDR3 DNA sequence: TGTGCCATCAGGGGGACTCAACAGGGGGACATTCAGTACTTC.

The chain combines TRBV3-1 (or the pseudogene TRBV3-2) with TRBJ2-2; 7 bases align to TRBD1. Germline values: CDR1 LGHDT, CDR2 YNNKEL (reference sequence). Trimming cost V 4 bases and J 6 bases; bases outside gene matches: 17. The CDR3 sequence is 18 residues long. The CDR3 DNA reads TGTGCCAGCAGCCCAACTTGGGGACAGCAGCCTCGGGCCGGGGAGCTGTTTTTT. This translates into CASSPTWGQQPRAGELFF.

The CDR3 DNA reads TGTGCCAGCAGGGTACGCGGGAGAGGAACAGATACGCAGTATTTT. This sequence encodes CASRVRGRGTDTQYF. The chain has TRBV28 and TRBJ2-3, with 7 bases matching TRBD2. The CDR3 runs to 15 residues. Losses at the gene ends were 6 bases for V and 3 bases for J; bases not matched to a gene: 9. Germline V gene data show CDR1 as MDHEN and CDR2 as SYDVKM.

The chain links TRBV7-9 to TRBJ2-2; no definite D call. V gave up 1 base and J gave up 3 bases, with 3 bases separating them. Germline CDR1 reads SEHNR; CDR2 reads FQNEAQ (reference sequence). The CDR3 runs 13 residues. This CDR3 is CASSLGDTGELFF. The CDR3 DNA follows: TGTGCCAGCAGCTTAGGAGACACCGGGGAGCTGTTTTTT.

The J gene is TRBJ1-6, the V gene TRBV11-1; no clear D gene. This CDR3 is built from 15 residues. Germline CDR1 SGHAT, CDR2 FQDESV (reference sequence). The ends were cut back, 3 bases at V and 0 bases at J, with 6 bases in the middle. The CDR3 sequence: CASSFGSSYNSPLHF. Written as DNA, the CDR3 is TGTGCCAGCAGCTTCGGGAGCTCCTATAATTCACCCCTCCACTTT.